Below, 21 T cell receptor beta chains from the same sample are listed, as sequenced in a study of T cell responses to AZD1222 COVID-19 vaccine. The protocol was immunoSEQ multiplex PCR, while the TCRdb copy is restricted to in-frame clones and leaves out a portion. This table has around 110,000 clones, 85% to 90% appearing once. The sequencing here drew on peripheral blood, taken on day 0 of AZD1222 vaccination. The receptors come from an adult in good health.

V and J are TRBV7-2 and TRBJ1-3; 7 positions agree with TRBD1. The CDR3 runs to 15 residues. V was clipped by 4 bases and J by 2 bases; unmatched bases: 5. Germline CDR1 reads SGHTA; CDR2 reads FQGNSA. In DNA form, the CDR3 reads TGTGCCAGCAGCTACCACCAGGGGGCTGGAAACACCATATATTTT. Residues: CASSYHQGAGNTIYF.

This rearrangement joins TRBV6-1 to TRBJ1-5; 9 bases map to TRBD1. Trimming removed 4 bases from V and 3 bases from J; junction bases left unmatched: 13. Germline assignment: CDR1 MNHNS and CDR2 SASEGT. This CDR3 has 18 amino acids. CDR3 bases: TGTGCCAGCAGTGTGGGCCCGGGACAGGGAGGGACCAATCAGCCCCAGCATTTT. Amino acid sequence: CASSVGPGQGGTNQPQHF.

Concerning this clone: Other DNA sequences in the sample encode the same CDR3. The rearrangement uses TRBV12-3 or TRBV12-4 and TRBJ2-5; D not resolved. There are 11 residues in the CDR3. V was shortened by 8 bases and J by 4 bases, with 8 bases between the two germline ends. CDR3 loop: CASSQGETQYF. The CDR3 nucleotides read TGTGCCAGCTCCCAAGGAGAGACCCAGTACTTC.

V and J are TRBV7-2 and TRBJ1-2; 10 nucleotides line up with TRBD1. V lost 5 bases to trimming and J lost 4 bases; unmatched junction nucleotides: 19. Germline CDR1 reads SGHTA; CDR2 reads FQGNSA. The CDR3 contains 19 residues. In DNA, the CDR3 is TGTGCCAGCAGCCAACACTCTCGGGGACAGGGGCGGCTTGGCTATGGCTACACCTTC. This translates into CASSQHSRGQGRLGYGYTF.

This clone came up a few times. V and J are TRBV7-6 and TRBJ2-5; D remains unclear. Germline V gene data show CDR1 as SGHVS and CDR2 as FNYEAQ. This CDR3 contains 14 residues. The V gene lost 5 bases and the J gene lost 2 bases, with 12 bases spanning the gap. CDR3 in amino acids: CASSPSGQQETQYF. In DNA form, the CDR3 reads TGTGCCAGCAGCCCCTCCGGCCAGCAAGAGACCCAGTACTTC.

This chain links TRBV15 with TRBJ1-2, with D possibly matching TRBD1 (5 bases). Deletions cut 0 bases from V and 6 bases from J, with 17 bases between. Germline V CDR1 and CDR2: LNHNV, YYDKDF (reference sequence). The CDR3 covers 16 residues. The CDR3 DNA sequence: TGTGCCACCAGCAGAGATCTGGCCGGGACCTCCGATGGCTACACCTTC. Encoded protein: CATSRDLAGTSDGYTF.

The rearrangement joins TRBV6-5 to TRBJ1-3; 7 positions agree with TRBD1. The length of the CDR3 is 14 residues. V trimming: 6 bases; J trimming: 5 bases; junction bases outside the gene matches: 7. Germline-derived CDR1 and CDR2 are MNHEY and SVGAGI. CDR3 in DNA: TGTGCCAGCAGCAGCGACAGGGCGCGAAACACCATATATTTT. Translating gives CASSSDRARNTIYF.

The chain has TRBV5-1 and TRBJ2-5; 11 bases line up with TRBD2. There are 16 residues in the CDR3. Unmatched junction bases numbered 9, after V lost 4 bases and J lost 4 bases. From germline, CDR1 is SGHRS and CDR2 YFSETQ. The CDR3 region has the DNA TGCGCCAGCAGCACCCCCGGGCTAGCGGGAGGAGAGACCCAGTACTTC. Translation: CASSTPGLAGGETQYF.

The J gene is TRBJ1-1, the V gene TRBV5-4; unclear D gene. Per the germline V gene, CDR1 is SGHNT and CDR2 is YYREEE (reference sequence). V was cut by 0 bases and J by 8 bases, with 11 bases left in between. CDR3 size: 13 residues. The CDR3 reads CASSLASAPEAFF. DNA for the CDR3: TGTGCCAGCAGCTTGGCCTCCGCCCCCGAAGCTTTCTTT.

The CDR3 DNA reads as TGCGCCAGCAGTTCGCTGACAGGGAAGAACACTGAAGCTTTCTTT. It encodes CASSSLTGKNTEAFF. The gene calls are TRBV5-1 and TRBJ1-1, with 7 bases aligning to TRBD1. Germline V gene data show CDR1 as SGHRS and CDR2 as YFSETQ. V lost 5 bases and J lost 1; bases outside the gene matches: 8. The CDR3 is 15 residues long.

The chain uses TRBV11-2 and TRBJ1-4; D is perhaps TRBD1 (5 bases). Per germline, CDR1 SGHAT and CDR2 FQNNGV. Trimming pared 5 bases from V and 2 bases from J, leaving 12 bases between. CDR3 length: 15 residues. This CDR3 is CASSGAWGTNEKLFF. In DNA, the CDR3 is TGTGCCAGCAGCGGGGCCTGGGGGACTAATGAAAAACTGTTTTTT. Based on the CDR3 plus reference TRBV11-2 and TRBJ1-4, the full variable domain is EAGVAQSPRYKIIEKRQSVAFWCNPISGHATLYWYQQILGQGPKLLIQFQNNGVVDDSQLPKDRFSAERLKGVDSTLKIQPAKLEDSAVYLCASSGAWGTNEKLFFGSGTQLSVL.

This sequence joins TRBV7-9 and TRBJ2-3; D not resolved. V lost 4 bases and J 1 base, leaving 9 bases between the germline ends. The length of the CDR3 is 14 residues. CDR1 is SEHNR and CDR2 is FQNEAQ in the germline V gene (reference sequence). The CDR3 sequence is CASSSDIRTDTQYF. The CDR3, as DNA: TGTGCCAGCAGCTCCGACATACGCACAGATACGCAGTATTTT. Full variable domain (rest looked up from reference TRBV7-9 and TRBJ2-3): DTGVSQNPRHKITKRGQNVTFRCDPISEHNRLYWYRQTLGQGPEFLTYFQNEAQLEKSRLLSDRFSAERPKGSFSTLEIQRTEQGDSAMYLCASSSDIRTDTQYFGPGTRLTVL.

V and J are TRBV24-1 and TRBJ1-2; possible D gene TRBD1, 5 bases. The CDR3 has 13 amino acids. Germline loops: CDR1 KGHDR, CDR2 SFDVKD. V was trimmed by 5 bases and J by 7 bases, leaving 13 bases between them. CDR3 residues: CATSVPGDSGYTF. CDR3 in DNA: TGTGCCACCAGTGTGCCGGGGGATAGTGGCTACACCTTC.

CDR3 DNA: TGTGCCAGCAGTGAAGCGCGGGACACCCATGGCTACACCTTC. It codes for CASSEARDTHGYTF. The V gene is TRBV2, the J gene TRBJ1-2; D might be TRBD1 (6 bases). The germline gives CDR1 SNHLY, CDR2 FYNNEI. The CDR3 covers 14 residues. V lost 0 bases and J 6 bases, leaving 11 bases between the germline ends.

The V gene is TRBV27, the J gene TRBJ1-1; the D gene is possibly TRBD1 (5 bases). CDR1 is MNHEY, CDR2 SMNVEV, per germline (reference sequence). V shed 0 bases and J shed 4 bases, with 12 bases lying between them. This CDR3 has 15 residues. The CDR3 is CASSLSSLGGTEAFF. For the CDR3, the DNA is TGTGCCAGCAGTTTATCCAGTCTGGGGGGCACTGAAGCTTTCTTT.

The chain employs TRBV6-2 or TRBV6-3 and TRBJ2-7, with 10 nucleotides matching TRBD2. The V gene end was trimmed by 6 bases and the J gene end by 3 bases; junction bases not matched to a gene: 11. Germline CDR1 reads MNHEY; CDR2 reads SVGEGT. The CDR3 has 16 amino acids. The CDR3 reads CASSPRGSGRDYEQYF. The CDR3 DNA sequence: TGTGCCAGCAGCCCACGGGGCAGCGGGAGGGACTACGAGCAGTACTTC.

The chain joins TRBV6-1 to TRBJ1-2; TRBD1 is a possible D gene (5 bases). With 2 bases removed from V and 2 bases from J, the gap between germline ends came to 12 bases. Germline V CDR1 and CDR2: MNHNS, SASEGT. There are 15 residues in the CDR3. The CDR3, as DNA: TGTGCCAGCAGTGAAAGTTCGGCAGGGAACTATGGCTACACCTTC. As protein: CASSESSAGNYGYTF.

The table lists this clone with a few counts. V gene TRBV19 combines with J gene TRBJ1-5; tentatively, D is TRBD1 (5 bases). There are 14 residues in the CDR3. Germline V gene lookup returns CDR1 LNHDA and CDR2 SQIVND (reference sequence). The V end was cut by 1 base, the J end by 3 bases, with 7 bases between. The DNA for the CDR3 is TGTGCCAGTAGTATAGCAGGGAACAATCAGCCCCAGCATTTT. Translated, it gives CASSIAGNNQPQHF.

The chain combines TRBV18 with TRBJ2-7, with TRBD2 matching 11 bases. CDR3 length: 15 residues. Per germline, CDR1 KGHSH and CDR2 LQKENI. V shed 6 bases, J shed 2 bases, and the junction held 6 bases outside the gene matches. CDR3 DNA: TGTGCCAGCTCGCCAACTAGCGGGAGCACCTACGAGCAGTACTTC. It is translated as CASSPTSGSTYEQYF.

CDR3 sequence reads: CASSLGGGATQYF. The CDR3 region has the DNA TGTGCCAGCAGCTTAGGCGGGGGGGCTACGCAGTATTTT. The genes are TRBV11-3 and TRBJ2-3; 9 bases are shared with TRBD2. The CDR3 runs 13 residues. The V and J ends lost 1 base and 8 bases, in that order; junction bases with no gene match: 1. Germline V CDR1 and CDR2: SGHNT, YENEEA.

This clone was seen more than once but under ten times. CDR3 coding DNA: TGTGCCAGCAGGCGTGCGGGGGGGCGCGAGCAGTACTTC. It specifies CASRRAGGREQYF. The rearrangement uses TRBV6-5 and TRBJ2-7; 9 positions agree with TRBD2. CDR1 is MNHEY and CDR2 is SVGAGI in the germline V gene. The CDR3 has 13 residues. The trim removed 6 bases at V and 6 bases at J, leaving 6 bases unmatched.